The rows below give T cell receptor beta chains drawn from one sample of a study of blood T cell repertoires in COVID-19. Data came from immunoSEQ multiplex PCR; TCRdb stores just in-frame clones and leaves some out. The table has more than 250,000 clones, around 87% seen once. The sequencing sample was made of peripheral blood. Receptor source: a young woman who had recovered from COVID-19. Each CDR3 is given with its conserved first and last residue. The D gene is left open where the match is weak. Some rows mark clone size as missing; the rest say once, few, many or name a class of expanded clone.

J gene | D gene | V gene | clone size | CDR3 protein | CDR3 DNA
TRBJ1-2 | NA | TRBV12-3/TRBV12-4 | NA | CASRSGIYGYTF | TGTGCCAGCAGGTCCGGGATTTATGGCTACACCTTC
TRBJ1-6 | NA | TRBV5-6 | few | CASSLGRHNSPLHF | TGTGCCAGCAGCCTAGGAAGGCATAATTCACCCCTCCACTTT
TRBJ1-2 | NA | TRBV18 | NA | CASSKRSMDGYTF | TGTGCCAGCTCAAAGAGAAGTATGGATGGCTACACCTTC
TRBJ2-5 | TRBD2 | TRBV12-3/TRBV12-4 | NA | CASSPLPGGTQYF | TGTGCCAGCAGTCCTCTTCCGGGGGGGACCCAGTACTTC
TRBJ2-7 | NA | TRBV15 | NA | CATSSGGTAYEQYF | TGTGCCACCAGCAGTGGGGGGACAGCCTACGAGCAGTACTTC
TRBJ1-1 | NA | TRBV18 | few | CASSRQGFNTEAFF | TGTGCCAGCTCACGGCAGGGGTTTAACACTGAAGCTTTCTTT
TRBJ2-7 | TRBD1 | TRBV6-5 | NA | CASSYGTGRAYEQYF | TGTGCCAGCAGTTACGGGACAGGGAGGGCCTACGAGCAGTACTTC
TRBJ1-5 | NA | TRBV19 | NA | CASSIPYGDQPQHF | TGTGCCAGTAGTATACCCTACGGGGATCAGCCCCAGCATTTT
TRBJ1-1 | TRBD1 | TRBV5-4 | NA | CASTAGQGNTEAFF | TGTGCCAGCACCGCCGGACAGGGCAACACTGAAGCTTTCTTT
TRBJ1-1 | TRBD1 | TRBV30 | many | CAWSEQTNRGNTEAFF | TGTGCCTGGAGTGAACAAACTAACAGGGGTAATACTGAAGCTTTCTTT
TRBJ1-5 | TRBD1 | TRBV28 | NA | CANGQGAGVQPQHF | TGTGCCAATGGACAGGGGGCCGGCGTTCAGCCCCAGCATTTT
TRBJ1-2 | TRBD1 | TRBV6-1 | few | CASSDGQGNYGYTF | TGTGCCAGCAGTGACGGACAGGGAAACTATGGCTACACCTTC
TRBJ2-2 | NA | TRBV25-1 | NA | CASSEARGNTGELFF | TGTGCCAGCAGTGAAGCCCGGGGAAACACCGGGGAGCTGTTTTTT
TRBJ2-1 | TRBD2 | TRBV19 | NA | CASSGAAGANNEQFF | TGTGCCAGTAGTGGGGCGGCGGGAGCTAACAATGAGCAGTTCTTC
TRBJ2-7 | NA | TRBV28 | once | CASRDSRLYEQYF | TGTGCCAGCAGGGACAGCCGACTCTACGAGCAGTACTTC
TRBJ1-1 | NA | TRBV5-4 | few | CASRSLRKPEAFF | TGTGCCAGCAGAAGTTTGAGGAAACCTGAAGCTTTCTTT
TRBJ1-1 | NA | TRBV4-2 | NA | CASSQVLGPRSNTEAFF | TGTGCCAGCAGCCAAGTCCTGGGGCCCCGGTCGAACACTGAAGCTTTCTTT
TRBJ1-1 | NA | TRBV30 | few | CAWSAGYTEAFF | TGTGCCTGGAGTGCCGGGTACACTGAAGCTTTCTTT
TRBJ1-1 | TRBD1 | TRBV27 | few | CASSLPPGQGGNTEAFF | TGTGCCAGCAGTTTGCCGCCGGGACAGGGAGGGAACACTGAAGCTTTCTTT
TRBJ1-2 | NA | TRBV7-2 | NA | CASSGTRGLPTGYTF | TGTGCCAGCAGCGGTACCAGGGGTCTCCCAACGGGCTACACCTTC
TRBJ1-4 | NA | TRBV27 | once | CASSTGHQEKLFF | TGTGCCAGCAGTACTGGACACCAAGAAAAACTGTTTTTT
TRBJ1-6 | TRBD1 | TRBV11-2 | NA | CASSSSWTGMNSPLHF | TGTGCCAGCAGCTCATCGTGGACAGGGATGAATTCACCCCTCCACTTT
TRBJ1-2 | NA | TRBV28 | NA | CAAANYGYTF | TGTGCGGCCGCTAACTATGGCTACACCTTC
TRBJ2-5 | NA | TRBV27 | once | CASSLSQGYEETQYF | TGTGCCAGCAGTTTATCTCAGGGGTACGAGGAGACCCAGTACTTC
TRBJ2-2 | NA | TRBV11-2 | NA | CASSPTQGYTGELFF | TGTGCCAGCAGCCCGACTCAGGGGTACACCGGGGAGCTGTTTTTT
TRBJ2-1 | NA | TRBV7-3 | NA | CASSLSLRGNEQFF | TGTGCCAGCAGCTTAAGCCTCCGGGGGAATGAGCAGTTCTTC
TRBJ2-1 | TRBD1 | TRBV7-2 | once | CASSYRQGWKNEQFF | TGTGCCAGCAGCTATCGACAGGGGTGGAAGAATGAGCAGTTCTTC
TRBJ2-4 | NA | TRBV9 | NA | CASSARDTPAKNIQYF | TGTGCCAGCAGCGCAAGGGACACTCCAGCCAAAAACATTCAGTACTTC
TRBJ1-5 | NA | TRBV27 | NA | CASSLSMGHVLYQPQHF | TGTGCCAGCAGTTTATCGATGGGACACGTACTTTATCAGCCCCAGCATTTT
TRBJ2-7 | TRBD1 | TRBV2 | once | CASIRDRDSYEQYF | TGTGCCAGCATCAGGGACAGGGATTCCTACGAGCAGTACTTC
TRBJ1-2 | NA | TRBV6-7 | NA | CASPVGGYTF | TGTGCCAGCCCGGTCGGTGGCTACACCTTC
TRBJ1-5 | NA | TRBV19 | NA | CASSPLSNQPQHF | TGTGCCAGTAGCCCCCTAAGCAATCAGCCCCAGCATTTT
TRBJ2-1 | TRBD2 | TRBV6-5 | NA | CASRTTSGRPRGQFF | TGTGCCAGCAGGACGACTAGCGGGAGGCCCAGAGGGCAGTTCTTC
TRBJ2-1 | NA | TRBV19 | NA | CASSTGQYNEQFF | TGTGCCAGTAGTACCGGACAGTACAATGAGCAGTTCTTC
TRBJ1-1 | NA | TRBV5-1 | NA | CASSLEQNTEAFF | TGCGCCAGCAGCTTGGAACAGAACACTGAAGCTTTCTTT
TRBJ1-1 | NA | TRBV7-2 | once | CASKGPENTEAFF | TGTGCCAGCAAGGGGCCTGAGAACACTGAAGCTTTCTTT
TRBJ2-4 | NA | TRBV27 | NA | CASTSLLSGIDIQYF | TGTGCCAGCACCTCTCTTTTGTCAGGAATCGACATTCAGTACTTC
TRBJ2-5 | TRBD1 | TRBV27 | NA | CASISHAGTGHQETQYF | TGTGCCAGCATTTCCCACGCCGGGACAGGGCACCAAGAGACCCAGTACTTC
TRBJ2-5 | TRBD2 | TRBV3-1/TRBV3-2 | NA | CASRPTARTSGGTETQYF | TGTGCCAGCAGACCGACGGCAAGGACTAGCGGGGGGACGGAGACCCAGTACTTC
TRBJ2-3 | TRBD1 | TRBV11-2 | NA | CASSLGDRGADTQYF | TGTGCCAGCAGCTTGGGGGACAGGGGGGCAGATACGCAGTATTTT
TRBJ2-1 | NA | TRBV5-1 | NA | CASSLASGRNNEQFF | TGCGCCAGCAGCTTGGCGTCGGGGAGGAACAATGAGCAGTTCTTC
TRBJ1-2 | NA | TRBV6-5 | once | CASSYAGPLYGYTF | TGTGCCAGCAGTTACGCAGGCCCGCTTTATGGCTACACCTTC
TRBJ2-1 | TRBD2 | TRBV5-1 | NA | CASSLTSGRANEQFF | TGCGCCAGCAGCTTGACTAGCGGGAGGGCCAATGAGCAGTTCTTC
TRBJ2-7 | TRBD2 | TRBV28 | many | CASSQGTSGSSEQYF | TGTGCCAGCAGTCAAGGGACTAGCGGGAGCAGTGAGCAGTACTTC
TRBJ1-2 | NA | TRBV5-4 | few | CASSVDRYGYTF | TGTGCCAGCAGCGTTGACAGATATGGCTACACCTTC
TRBJ2-1 | NA | TRBV5-1 | NA | CASSLAPGTPSNEQFF | TGCGCCAGCAGCTTGGCTCCCGGGACTCCTTCCAATGAGCAGTTCTTC
TRBJ1-5 | NA | TRBV27 | NA | CASSLSGAGNQPQHF | TGTGCCAGCAGTTTATCGGGGGCCGGCAATCAGCCCCAGCATTTT
TRBJ1-1 | TRBD1 | TRBV28 | once | CASSGRDRAVAEAFF | TGTGCCAGCAGTGGCCGGGACAGGGCCGTCGCTGAAGCTTTCTTT
TRBJ2-1 | TRBD2 | TRBV5-1 | once | CASSFSGGTYNEQFF | TGCGCCAGCAGCTTCAGCGGGGGGACCTACAATGAGCAGTTCTTC
TRBJ2-1 | TRBD2 | TRBV11-2 | NA | CASSPRERGVLGEQFF | TGTGCCAGCAGCCCGCGGGAGCGGGGGGTCCTCGGTGAGCAGTTCTTC
TRBJ2-5 | TRBD2 | TRBV2 | NA | CASSDLAGGVGTQYF | TGTGCCAGCAGTGATTTAGCGGGGGGGGTCGGGACCCAGTACTTC
TRBJ2-5 | TRBD1 | TRBV6-1 | NA | CASSEVLATGAREETQYF | TGTGCCAGCAGTGAAGTTTTGGCGACAGGGGCAAGAGAAGAGACCCAGTACTTC
TRBJ1-6 | NA | TRBV7-2 | NA | CASSSRVGNSPLHF | TGTGCCAGCAGCTCCAGGGTGGGAAATTCACCCCTCCACTTT
TRBJ2-7 | NA | TRBV9 | NA | CASSVGDTSPYEQYF | TGTGCCAGCAGCGTAGGGGACACCAGTCCCTACGAGCAGTACTTC
TRBJ2-1 | TRBD2 | TRBV24-1 | NA | CATRDRLAGHEQFF | TGTGCCACCAGGGACCGACTAGCGGGACATGAGCAGTTCTTC
TRBJ2-3 | TRBD1 | TRBV6-2/TRBV6-3 | NA | CASSRQGRAGDTQYF | TGTGCCAGCAGTCGACAGGGGAGAGCAGGAGATACGCAGTATTTT
TRBJ1-6 | NA | TRBV18 | NA | CASSPFGDKNSPLHF | TGTGCCAGCTCACCATTTGGGGACAAGAATTCACCCCTCCACTTT
TRBJ2-7 | NA | TRBV20-1 | NA | CSARIVVCWYF | TGCAGTGCTAGAATCGTAGTTTGCTGGTACTTC
TRBJ1-2 | TRBD1 | TRBV6-2/TRBV6-3 | once | CASSPGQGRYGYTF | TGTGCCAGCAGTCCGGGACAGGGAAGATATGGCTACACCTTC